One and the same sample provided the 11 T cell receptor beta chains below, sequenced in a study of T cells in Graves' hyperthyroidism and ophthalmopathy. Amplification yielded TCR beta CDR3 regions, with RNA transcripts as the source. When the TCR CDR3 underwent first-round RT-PCR, the HTBI primer set was used. TCRdb passed the multiplex PCR reads through MiXCR, listing each CDR3 protein once. Here the sample spans about 420,000 distinct CDR3 sequences, around a sixth being singletons. Sequencing was done on a sample of blood. Receptor source: a woman aged 18-29 years with Graves' hyperthyroidism.

V usage is TRBV11-2 and J usage is TRBJ1-1; D not certain. Germline V gives CDR1 SGHAT, CDR2 FQNNGV. The CDR3 has 12 amino acids. Trimming cost V 5 bases and J 11 bases, with 15 bases left between them. The CDR3 sequence: CASSLRASEAFF. The CDR3 DNA reads as TGTGCCAGCAGCCTAAGGGCCTCCGAGGCTTTCTTT.

This clonotype was found many times. V usage is TRBV7-6 and J usage is TRBJ2-5, with a weak D call TRBD1 (6 bases). The germline V and J ends were trimmed by 5 bases and 3 bases, with 16 bases remaining between them. Germline CDR1 SGHVS, CDR2 FNYEAQ. The CDR3 length is 15 residues. The CDR3 sequence is CASSRKPGVEETQYF. CDR3 DNA: TGTGCCAGCAGCCGAAAACCAGGGGTGGAAGAGACCCAGTACTTC.

This clonotype was seen repeatedly, ten times or more. The chain uses TRBV6-1 and TRBJ2-7; 15 nucleotides match TRBD2. V lost 3 bases to trimming and J lost 1 base; unmatched junction nucleotides: 4. CDR1 and CDR2 from the germline V gene are MNHNS and SASEGT. This CDR3 comprises 17 residues. In nucleotides, the CDR3 is TGTGCCAGCAGTGAGGGACTAGCGGGAGGATCGTCCTACGAGCAGTACTTC. The encoded protein is CASSEGLAGGSSYEQYF.

This clonotype was counted a few times. The genes are TRBV19 and TRBJ2-7; no firm D call. V was shortened by 0 bases and J by 4 bases, with 4 bases between the two germline ends. CDR1 and CDR2 from the germline V gene are LNHDA and SQIVND (reference sequence). CDR3 length: 12 amino acids. CDR3 bases: TGTGCCAGTAGTATAGATCCGTACGAGCAGTACTTC. Translation: CASSIDPYEQYF. Variable domain in full (rest from reference TRBV19 and TRBJ2-7): DGGITQSPKYLFRKEGQNVTLSCEQNLNHDAMYWYRQDPGQGLRLIYYSQIVNDFQKGDIAEGYSVSREKKESFPLTVTSAQKNPTAFYLCASSIDPYEQYFGPGTRLTVT.

This clonotype was seen ten or more times. V usage is TRBV19 and J usage is TRBJ2-7; 9 bases are a match to TRBD1. Unmatched junction bases numbered 13, after V lost 9 bases and J lost 7 bases. CDR1 and CDR2 (germline): LNHDA, SQIVND (reference sequence). The CDR3 consists of 14 residues. DNA of the CDR3: TGTGCCAGCAGGGGCCGGGACAGGGTGGGTGAGCAGTACTTC. Its translation: CASRGRDRVGEQYF.

In its sample, this clonotype was seen many times. This chain connects TRBV27 to TRBJ1-2; D perhaps matches TRBD1 (5 bases). The germline CDR1 and CDR2 sequences are MNHEY and SMNVEV (reference sequence). This CDR3 comprises 15 residues. V gave up 2 bases and J gave up 7 bases, with 17 bases separating them. As DNA, the CDR3 is TGTGCCAGCAGTTTAGCGGGAGGGGCGTTTCTTGGCTACACCTTC. Translated: CASSLAGGAFLGYTF.

The CDR3 nucleotides read TGCAGTGCTAGTTCTGGCCTCTATCAGCCCCAGCATTTT. It yields the protein CSASSGLYQPQHF. The chain carries TRBV20-1 and TRBJ1-5; D is uncertain. The CDR3 sequence is 13 residues long. Trimming left V 3 bases short and J 5 bases short, with 11 bases between. Germline-derived CDR1 and CDR2 are DFQATT and SNEGSKA (reference sequence).

This clonotype has at least ten counts. The chain joins TRBV20-1 to TRBJ2-7; 7 bases agree with TRBD2. CDR1 and CDR2 (germline): DFQATT, SNEGSKA (reference sequence). The CDR3 has 14 residues. Unmatched junction bases numbered 6, after V lost 1 base and J lost 3 bases. The CDR3 loop reads CSARGGRGNYEQYF. CDR3 sequence (DNA): TGCAGTGCTAGAGGGGGGAGGGGCAACTACGAGCAGTACTTC.

This clonotype was counted ten times or more. The chain joins TRBV6-1 to TRBJ2-7; TRBD2 agrees at 10 bases. The germline CDR1 and CDR2 sequences are MNHNS and SASEGT. The CDR3 consists of 15 residues. Trimming cost V 7 bases and J 0 bases; bases outside gene matches: 6. CDR3 loop: CASTRLAGSSYEQYF. CDR3 nucleotide sequence: TGTGCCAGCACCAGACTAGCGGGTAGCTCCTACGAGCAGTACTTC.

Turning to this clonotype: Possible read error: a much larger clone is one base away. This chain uses TRBV11-2 with TRBJ2-2; no clear D. V lost 5 bases, J lost 7 bases, and 8 bases lay in between. Germline V gives CDR1 SGHAT, CDR2 FQNNGV. The CDR3 has 12 residues. Written as DNA, the CDR3 is TGTGCCAGCAGCCGAGAAGGCGGGGAGCTGTTTTTT. Translating gives CASSREGGELFF. The entire variable domain, with the rest obtained from reference TRBV11-2 and TRBJ2-2, is as follows: EAGVAQSPRYKIIEKRQSVAFWCNPISGHATLYWYQQILGQGPKLLIQFQNNGVVDDSQLPKDRFSAERLKGVDSTLKIQPAKLEDSAVYLCASSREGGELFFGEGSRLTVL.

This clonotype has only a few counts. The rearrangement links TRBV4-2 to TRBJ2-2; D is possibly TRBD2 (6 bases). The CDR3 loop spans 16 amino acids. Trimming shortened V by 0 bases and J by 4 bases, and 12 bases separated the two germline ends. The germline gives CDR1 LGHNA, CDR2 YNFKEQ. The CDR3 DNA reads as TGTGCCAGCAGCCAAGACGGGGGAGAGGGCACCGGGGAGCTGTTTTTT. As protein: CASSQDGGEGTGELFF.